The 8 T cell receptor beta chains below all came from one sample that was sequenced in a study of read filtering for tumor transcriptome and immune sequencing. Molecular barcoded adaptors covering alpha/delta and beta/gamma chains were used on approximately 440 ng RNA. MiXCR, run by TCRdb on the reads, gives a single entry per CDR3 protein. The sample includes 43,000 or so distinct CDR3 sequences, about 20% seen only once; the top ten take approximately 40%. The sequenced sample consisted of a population of CD138-negative cells sorted from bone marrow. Receptors originate from a donor aged 40 or over with multiple myeloma.

The genes are TRBV20-1 and TRBJ2-1; 14 bases map to TRBD2. The V and J ends lost 5 bases and 5 bases, in that order; junction bases with no gene match: 11. This CDR3 region has 17 residues. Germline lookup yields CDR1 DFQATT and CDR2 SNEGSKA (reference sequence). CDR3 amino acids: CSAVDRGLAGENNEQFF. CDR3 in DNA: TGCAGTGCTGTGGACAGGGGACTAGCGGGAGAGAACAATGAGCAGTTCTTC.

This clonotype was detected ten times or more. This rearrangement joins TRBV7-9 to TRBJ2-7; D is possibly TRBD1 or TRBD2 (5 bases each). Germline lookup yields CDR1 SEHNR and CDR2 FQNEAQ (reference sequence). The CDR3 is made up of 16 amino acids. V gave up 4 bases and J gave up 5 bases, with 21 bases separating them. The DNA for the CDR3 is TGTGCCAGCAGCTCCTACGCCCCGGGGCCCGCGGACGAGCAGTACTTC. Translated, it gives CASSSYAPGPADEQYF.

This clonotype was picked up many times. This chain joins TRBV12-3 or TRBV12-4 and TRBJ2-3; D not certain. This CDR3 is built from 12 residues. Trimming removed 5 bases at V and 5 bases at J, with 8 bases between. As DNA, the CDR3 is TGTGCCAGCAGTCCCAAAGGAGATACGCAGTATTTT. It encodes CASSPKGDTQYF.

The count of this clonotype is one. An end of the junction differs from the germline gene, which may be a read error. The chain is built from TRBV15 and TRBJ2-6; D might be TRBD1 (5 bases). CDR3 length: 14 amino acids. Germline CDR1 LNHNV, CDR2 YYDKDF (reference sequence). The CDR3 loop reads CATSVRSGADVLTF. The CDR3 region has the DNA TGTGCCACCAGCGTGCGCTCTGGGGCCGACGTCCTGACTTTC.

In the case of this clonotype: Since a much larger clone is just one base distant, this may be a read error. V usage is TRBV12-3 or TRBV12-4 and J usage is TRBJ1-6; D is uncertain. The CDR3 spans 13 residues. CDR3 nucleotides: TGTGCCAGCAGTTTATTGAGTGGTTCACCCCTCCGCTTT. As protein: CASSLLSGSPLRF.

This clonotype was seen ten or more times. This rearrangement joins TRBV29-1 to TRBJ2-4; D is ambiguous. Germline lookup yields CDR1 SQVTM and CDR2 ANQGSEA. V lost 0 bases to trimming and J lost 12 bases, with 9 bases between them. The CDR3 runs to 11 residues. Here the CDR3 DNA reads TGCAGCGTTGAAGAGGTGGGTCATCAGTACTTC. It encodes CSVEEVGHQYF.

This clonotype occurred many times. This chain uses TRBV20-1 with TRBJ2-1; 12 nucleotides line up with TRBD2. The V gene's germline CDR1 is DFQATT and CDR2 SNEGSKA (reference sequence). The ends lost 0 bases at V and 2 bases at J; junction bases unmatched: 8. This CDR3 region has 18 residues. CDR3 sequence reads: CSAREGLAGTLPYNEQFF. The DNA for the CDR3 is TGCAGTGCTAGAGAAGGACTAGCGGGAACCCTGCCCTACAATGAGCAGTTCTTC.

The V call is TRBV12-3 or TRBV12-4, the J call TRBJ2-1; 9 positions match TRBD2. The CDR3 has 14 amino acids. After removal of 4 bases from V and 8 bases from J, the junction contained 6 bases not matched to a gene. This CDR3 reads CASSSAGGRDEQFF. The CDR3 DNA reads TGTGCCAGCAGTTCGGCGGGCGGGAGGGATGAGCAGTTCTTC.